This is a list of T cell receptor beta chains from one sample in a study of Graves' ophthalmopathy and Graves' hyperthyroidism. TCRdb ran MiXCR on the multiplex PCR reads and lists one entry per CDR3 protein. This table has roughly 1.1 million distinct CDR3 sequences, around a third appearing once. The source material was peripheral blood or thyroid tissue (not recorded which). Source of these receptors: an adult man with Graves' hyperthyroidism. Each CDR3 is given with its conserved first and last residue. A D gene is named only where the DNA matches it firmly. Not every row has a clone size; where given, it reads once, few, many or a size class.

j_call v_call d_call clone_size cdr3_length cdr3_aa cdr3_nt
TRBJ1-1 TRBV10-3 TRBD1 once 16 CASSLTRTGLNTEAFF TGTGCCAGCAGCCTGACCCGGACAGGCTTGAACACTGAAGCTTTCTTT
TRBJ2-7 TRBV29-1 - many 12 CSGADYTYEQYF TGCAGCGGGGCGGACTACACCTACGAGCAGTACTTC
TRBJ2-7 TRBV5-1 TRBD2 - 14 CASSRPAGGSEQYF TGCGCCAGCAGCCGCCCAGCGGGAGGTTCCGAGCAGTACTTC
TRBJ1-2 TRBV6-5 - many 14 CASSYSDSLYGYTF TGTGCCAGCAGTTACTCGGACAGTCTTTATGGCTACACCTTC
TRBJ1-2 TRBV7-2 - few 12 CASSLVGGGNTF -
TRBJ1-1 TRBV27 TRBD1 few 13 CASRGRGPTEAFF TGTGCCAGCAGGGGCAGGGGGCCCACTGAAGCTTTCTTT
TRBJ2-7 TRBV12-3/TRBV12-4 - many 13 CASSDEHAYEQYF TGTGCCAGCAGCGATGAACACGCCTACGAGCAGTACTTC
TRBJ2-5 TRBV20-1 - many 13 CSARTPGQETQYF TGCAGTGCTAGAACCCCCGGGCAAGAGACCCAGTACTTC
TRBJ1-5 TRBV19 - - 13 CASSIWLGQPQHF TGTGCCAGTAGTATATGGCTTGGTCAGCCCCAGCATTTT
TRBJ2-2 TRBV20-1 TRBD1 many 13 CSAGQVGFGELFF TGCAGTGCTGGACAGGTTGGGTTCGGGGAGCTGTTTTTT
TRBJ1-5 TRBV5-5 - many 17 CASSLARVPVGYQPQHF TGTGCCAGCAGCTTGGCCAGGGTTCCCGTGGGGTATCAGCCCCAGCATTTT